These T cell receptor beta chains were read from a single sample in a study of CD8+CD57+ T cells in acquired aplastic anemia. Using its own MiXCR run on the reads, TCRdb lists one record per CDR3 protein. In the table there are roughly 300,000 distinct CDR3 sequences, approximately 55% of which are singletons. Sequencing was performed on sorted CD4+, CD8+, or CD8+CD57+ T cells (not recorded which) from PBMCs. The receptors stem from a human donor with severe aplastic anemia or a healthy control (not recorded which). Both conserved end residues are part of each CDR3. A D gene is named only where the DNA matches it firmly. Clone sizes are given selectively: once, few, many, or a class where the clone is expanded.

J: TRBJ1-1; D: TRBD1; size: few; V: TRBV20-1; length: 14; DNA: TGCAGTGCTAGTCATACAGGGGATTCCACTGAAGCTTTCTTT; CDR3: CSASHTGDSTEAFF
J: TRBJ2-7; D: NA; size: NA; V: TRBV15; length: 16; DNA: TGTGCCACCAGCTCCTTGAGGGCACAGGGAACCTACGAGCAGTACTTC; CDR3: CATSSLRAQGTYEQYF
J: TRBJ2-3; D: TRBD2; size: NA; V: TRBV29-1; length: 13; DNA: TGCAGCTTCCGCGGGGGGGACTCAGATACGCAGTATTTT; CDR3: CSFRGGDSDTQYF
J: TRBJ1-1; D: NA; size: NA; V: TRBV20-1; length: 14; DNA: TGCAGTGCTAGAGATCCTCGGGGGAACACTGAAGCTTTCTTT; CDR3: CSARDPRGNTEAFF
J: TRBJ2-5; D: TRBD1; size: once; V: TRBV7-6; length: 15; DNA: TGTGCCAGCAGCCGGGACAGGGACCTTCAAGAGACCCAGTACTTC; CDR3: CASSRDRDLQETQYF
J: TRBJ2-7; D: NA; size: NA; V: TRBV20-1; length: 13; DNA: TGCAGTGCTTGGTCCTCAAAGGCCTACGAGCAGTACTTC; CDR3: CSAWSSKAYEQYF
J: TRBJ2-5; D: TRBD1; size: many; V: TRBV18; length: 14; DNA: TGTGCCAGCTCACCACGGACAGGGCAAGAGACCCAGTACTTC; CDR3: CASSPRTGQETQYF
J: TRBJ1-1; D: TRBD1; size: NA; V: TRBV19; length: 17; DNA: TGTGCCAGTAGTATCAGGGGACAGGGAGTAAATTCGGCTGAAGCTTTCTTT; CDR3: CASSIRGQGVNSAEAFF
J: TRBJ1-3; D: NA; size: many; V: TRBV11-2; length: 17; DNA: TGTGCCAGCAGCTTAGAAGTATGGGCCCTCTCTGGAAACACCATATATTTT; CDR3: CASSLEVWALSGNTIYF
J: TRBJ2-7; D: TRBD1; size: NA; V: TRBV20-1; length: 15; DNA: TGCAGTGCTAGAAGCGGACAGGGGACATCTGCGGAGCAGTACTTC; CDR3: CSARSGQGTSAEQYF
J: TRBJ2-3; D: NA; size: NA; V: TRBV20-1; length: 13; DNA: TGCAGTGCTAGGCTCGCGTCCCGGCCTACGCAGTATTTT; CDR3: CSARLASRPTQYF
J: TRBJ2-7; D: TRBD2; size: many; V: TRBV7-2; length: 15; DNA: TGTGCCAGCAGCCTCGACGGCGGGGGCTCCTACGAGCAGTACTTC; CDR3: CASSLDGGGSYEQYF
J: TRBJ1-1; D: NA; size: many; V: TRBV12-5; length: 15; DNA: TGTGCTAGTGGTCCCCGCGGGTGGGGGAACACTGAAGCTTTCTTT; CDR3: CASGPRGWGNTEAFF
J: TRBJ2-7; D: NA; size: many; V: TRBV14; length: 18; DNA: TGTGCCAGCAGCCAAGATCTTCCATCCAGGGGCCTCTCCTACGAGCAGTACTTC; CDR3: CASSQDLPSRGLSYEQYF
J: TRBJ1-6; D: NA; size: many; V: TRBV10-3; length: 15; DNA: TGTGCCATCAGTGATGCGAGCTCCTATAATTCACCCCTCCACTTT; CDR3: CAISDASSYNSPLHF
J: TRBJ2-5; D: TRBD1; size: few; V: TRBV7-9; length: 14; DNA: TGTGCCAGCAGCCGAAGACAGGGCCAAGAGACCCAGTACTTC; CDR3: CASSRRQGQETQYF
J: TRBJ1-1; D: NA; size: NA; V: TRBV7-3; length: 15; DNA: TGTGCCAGCAGCTCTGCGACAGGCGGGGCGGCTGAAGCTTTCTTT; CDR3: CASSSATGGAAEAFF
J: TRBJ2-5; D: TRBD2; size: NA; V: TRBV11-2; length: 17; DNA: TGTGCCAGCAGCTTAGAGTCTGTAGCGGGGGAAGGAGAGACCCAGTACTTC; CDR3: CASSLESVAGEGETQYF
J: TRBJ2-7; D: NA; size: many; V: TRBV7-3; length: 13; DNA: TGTGCCAGCAGCCCGGACGGGAATAACGAGCAGTACTTC; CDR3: CASSPDGNNEQYF
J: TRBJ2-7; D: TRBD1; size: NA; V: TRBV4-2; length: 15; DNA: TGTGCCAGCAGCCCCCAAACGGCGACAGGGTACGAGCAGTACTTC; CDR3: CASSPQTATGYEQYF
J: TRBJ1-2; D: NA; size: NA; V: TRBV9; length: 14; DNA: TGTGCCAGCAGCGTAGAACTAGGGACCTATGGCTACACCTTC; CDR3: CASSVELGTYGYTF
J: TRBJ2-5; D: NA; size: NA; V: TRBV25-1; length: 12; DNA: TGTGCCAGCAGTGCACTAGGGGAGACCCAGTACTTC; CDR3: CASSALGETQYF
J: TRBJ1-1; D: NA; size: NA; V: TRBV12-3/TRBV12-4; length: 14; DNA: TGTGCCAGCAGTTTACGGGTTAGGAACACTGAAGCTTTCTTT; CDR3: CASSLRVRNTEAFF
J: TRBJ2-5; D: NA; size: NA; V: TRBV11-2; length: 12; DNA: TGTGCCAGCAGCACGACGCGGGAGACCCAGTACTTC; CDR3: CASSTTRETQYF
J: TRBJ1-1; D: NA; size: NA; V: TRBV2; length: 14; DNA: TGTGCCAGTGAAGGGGCAGCCCTCAACACTGAAGCTTTCTTT; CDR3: CASEGAALNTEAFF
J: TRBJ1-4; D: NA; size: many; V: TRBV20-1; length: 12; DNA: TGCAGTGCCTTAGGGAGTAATGAAAAACTGTTTTTT; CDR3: CSALGSNEKLFF
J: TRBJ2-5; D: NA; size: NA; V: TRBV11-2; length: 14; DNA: TGTGCCAGCAGCTTAGGGGGGCGACAAGAGACCCAGTACTTC; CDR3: CASSLGGRQETQYF
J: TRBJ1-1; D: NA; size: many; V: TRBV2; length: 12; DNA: TGTGCCAGCAGGCCGGATTTCCTGACAGCTTTCTTT; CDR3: CASRPDFLTAFF
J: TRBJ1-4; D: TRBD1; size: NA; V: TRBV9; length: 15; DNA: TGTGCCAGCAGCGGCCTAGGGGGCAGGGATGAAAAACTGTTTTTT; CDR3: CASSGLGGRDEKLFF
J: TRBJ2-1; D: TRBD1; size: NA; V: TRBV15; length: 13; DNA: TGTGCCTCCGCGTTAGGACAGGGCAATGAGCAGTTCTTC; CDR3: CASALGQGNEQFF